The 8 T cell receptor beta chains listed next were all sequenced from one sample in a study of technical replicates of blood from several donors. Sequencing was performed with immunoSEQ multiplex PCR; in TCRdb, only in-frame clones are kept and a portion is missing. Here the sample spans approximately 73,000 clones, about 90% being singletons. The sequenced sample was T cells isolated from PBMCs. All receptors come from a human donor in good health.

The chain is built from TRBV28 and TRBJ1-1, with D perhaps matching TRBD1 (5 bases). The CDR3 runs to 12 residues. CDR1 and CDR2 (germline): MDHEN, SYDVKM. The V end lost 8 bases, the J end lost 4 bases, and 11 bases lay between the germline ends. In DNA form, the CDR3 reads TGTGCCAGCTTTCTCGGGGGCACTGAAGCTTTCTTT. Protein sequence: CASFLGGTEAFF. Full variable domain (remainder filled in from reference TRBV28 and TRBJ1-1): DVKVTQSSRYLVKRTGEKVFLECVQDMDHENMFWYRQDPGLGLRLIYFSYDVKMKEKGDIPEGYSVSREKKERFSLILESASTNQTSMYLCASFLGGTEAFFGQGTRLTVV.

The chain is built from TRBV15 and TRBJ2-7, with 8 bases aligning to TRBD2. From germline, CDR1 is LNHNV and CDR2 YYDKDF (reference sequence). The CDR3 is 14 amino acids. The ends lost 6 bases at V and 0 bases at J; junction bases unmatched: 4. The CDR3 bases are TGTGCCACCAGTCGCGGGGGGAGCTCCTACGAGCAGTACTTC. This codes for CATSRGGSSYEQYF.

The CDR3 DNA reads TGCAGCGCCGGGGACAGAACCTACGAGCAGTACTTC. As protein: CSAGDRTYEQYF. The chain carries TRBV29-1 and TRBJ2-7; 7 nucleotides align to TRBD1. J gave up 2 bases and V 7 bases, and 5 bases lay outside the gene matches. The CDR3 is made up of 12 amino acids. Germline CDR1 is SQVTM and CDR2 is ANQGSEA.

The chain is built from TRBV6-4 and TRBJ1-2; D unresolved. Trimming removed 6 bases from V and 1 base from J, with 9 bases in between. The CDR3 is made up of 13 amino acids. Germline CDR1 is MRHNA and CDR2 is SNTAGT. The CDR3 here is CASSGGINYGYTF. The DNA for the CDR3 is TGTGCCAGCAGCGGCGGAATTAACTATGGCTACACCTTC.

The CDR3 DNA follows: TGTGCCAGCAGCTCGACAGGGGGGAGTGAAAAACTGTTTTTT. Its translation is CASSSTGGSEKLFF. The chain links TRBV27 to TRBJ1-4; 9 bases map to TRBD1. Germline CDR1 is MNHEY and CDR2 is SMNVEV (reference sequence). The CDR3 is 14 residues long. Trimming cost V 6 bases and J 7 bases; bases outside gene matches: 6.

This chain connects TRBV19 to TRBJ2-7, with D maybe TRBD1 (5 bases). Trimming stripped 5 bases from V and 5 bases from J, with 10 bases between. CDR1 is LNHDA, CDR2 SQIVND, per germline (reference sequence). The CDR3 loop spans 12 amino acids. CDR3 coding DNA: TGTGCCAGTAGTCAAGGGGCCGACGAGCAGTACTTC. Translating gives CASSQGADEQYF.

This clone was counted only a few times. The rearrangement uses TRBV19 and TRBJ1-5; no reliable D call. Germline lookup yields CDR1 LNHDA and CDR2 SQIVND (reference sequence). The V end was cut by 5 bases, the J end by 3 bases, with 11 bases between. CDR3 size: 14 residues. The CDR3 DNA reads as TGTGCCAGTAGTGTCCAGGCCACCAATCAGCCCCAGCATTTT. The encoded protein is CASSVQATNQPQHF.

The gene calls are TRBV11-2 and TRBJ1-2; the D gene is possibly TRBD1 (6 bases). CDR1 and CDR2 (germline): SGHAT, FQNNGV. CDR3 size: 14 residues. V was pared by 5 bases and J by 0 bases, with 10 bases between. The CDR3 here is CASSKTGSNYGYTF. CDR3 sequence (DNA): TGTGCCAGCAGCAAGACAGGATCTAACTATGGCTACACCTTC.